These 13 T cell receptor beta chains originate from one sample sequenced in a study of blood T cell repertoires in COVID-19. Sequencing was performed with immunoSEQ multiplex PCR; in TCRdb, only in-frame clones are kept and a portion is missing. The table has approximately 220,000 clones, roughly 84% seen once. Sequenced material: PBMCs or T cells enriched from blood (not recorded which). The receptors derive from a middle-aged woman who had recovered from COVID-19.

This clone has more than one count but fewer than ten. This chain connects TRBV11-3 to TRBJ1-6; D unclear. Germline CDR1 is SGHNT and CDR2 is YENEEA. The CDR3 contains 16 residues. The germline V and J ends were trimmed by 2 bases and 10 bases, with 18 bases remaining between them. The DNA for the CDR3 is TGTGCCAGCAGCTTATCGGACGGTCGGTCGGGGTCACCCCTCCACTTT. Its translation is CASSLSDGRSGSPLHF.

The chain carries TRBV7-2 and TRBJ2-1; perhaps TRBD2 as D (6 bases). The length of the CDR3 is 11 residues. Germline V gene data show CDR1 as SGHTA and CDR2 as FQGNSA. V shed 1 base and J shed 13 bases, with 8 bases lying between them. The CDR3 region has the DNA TGTGCCAGCAGCTTAGGACTAGTCCAGTTCTTC. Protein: CASSLGLVQFF.

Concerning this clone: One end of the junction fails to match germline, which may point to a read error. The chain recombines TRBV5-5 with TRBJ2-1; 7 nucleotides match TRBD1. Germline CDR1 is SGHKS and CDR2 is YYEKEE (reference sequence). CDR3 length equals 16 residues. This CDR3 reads CASSLPGGSSYNERFF. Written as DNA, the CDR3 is TGTGCCAGCAGCTTACCAGGGGGAAGCTCCTACAATGAGCGGTTCTTC.

The CDR3 DNA reads TGTGCCAGCAGCTTGAGGAAATACAATGAGCAGTTCTTC. Translation gives CASSLRKYNEQFF. The chain uses TRBV7-9 and TRBJ2-1; no reliable D call. Germline CDR1 is SEHNR and CDR2 is FQNEAQ (reference sequence). The CDR3 loop spans 13 amino acids. Trimming took 3 bases from V and 4 from J, leaving 7 bases between them.

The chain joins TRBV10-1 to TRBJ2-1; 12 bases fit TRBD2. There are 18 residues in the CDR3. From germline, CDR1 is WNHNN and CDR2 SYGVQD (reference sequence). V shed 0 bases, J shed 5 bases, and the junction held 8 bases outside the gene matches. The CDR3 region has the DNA TGCGCCAGCAGTGAGTCGACTAGCGGGAGTAGGAAAGACAATGAGCAGTTCTTC. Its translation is CASSESTSGSRKDNEQFF.

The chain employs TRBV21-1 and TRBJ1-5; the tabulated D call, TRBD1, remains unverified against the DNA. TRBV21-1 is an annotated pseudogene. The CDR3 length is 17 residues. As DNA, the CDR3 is TGTGCCAGCAGCAAAGCCTCAAGGGGCAATCCCAATCAGCCCCAGCATTTT. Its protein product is CASSKASRGNPNQPQHF.

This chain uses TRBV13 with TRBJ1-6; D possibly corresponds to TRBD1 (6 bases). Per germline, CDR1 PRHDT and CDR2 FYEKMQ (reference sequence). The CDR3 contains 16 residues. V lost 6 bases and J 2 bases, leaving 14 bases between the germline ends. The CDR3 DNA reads TGTGCCAGCAGATTACGACAGGACGCCTATAATTCACCCCTCCACTTT. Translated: CASRLRQDAYNSPLHF. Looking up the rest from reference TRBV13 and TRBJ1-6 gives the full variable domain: AAGVIQSPRHLIKEKRETATLKCYPIPRHDTVYWYQQGPGQDPQFLISFYEKMQSDKGSIPDRFSAQQFSDYHSELNMSSLELGDSALYFCASRLRQDAYNSPLHFGNGTRLTVT.

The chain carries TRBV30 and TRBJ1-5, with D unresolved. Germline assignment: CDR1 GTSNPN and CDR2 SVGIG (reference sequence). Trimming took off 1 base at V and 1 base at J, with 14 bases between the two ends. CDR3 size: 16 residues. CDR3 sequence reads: CAWSAPLTASNQPQHF. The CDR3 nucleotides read TGTGCCTGGAGTGCACCACTTACCGCGAGCAATCAGCCCCAGCATTTT.

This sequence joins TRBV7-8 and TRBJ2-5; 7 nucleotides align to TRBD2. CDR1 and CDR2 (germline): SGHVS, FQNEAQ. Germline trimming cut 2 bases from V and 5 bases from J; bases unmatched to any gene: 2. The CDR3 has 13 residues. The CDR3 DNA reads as TGTGCCAGCAGCTTATCCGGGAGGGAGACCCAGTACTTC. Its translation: CASSLSGRETQYF.

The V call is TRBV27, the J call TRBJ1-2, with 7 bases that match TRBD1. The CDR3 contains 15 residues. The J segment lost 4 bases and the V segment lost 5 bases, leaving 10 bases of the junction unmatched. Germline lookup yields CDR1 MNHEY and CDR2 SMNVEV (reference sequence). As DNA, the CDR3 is TGTGCCAGCAGTCCTACTAGGGGGCAGATCTATGGCTACACCTTC. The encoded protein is CASSPTRGQIYGYTF.

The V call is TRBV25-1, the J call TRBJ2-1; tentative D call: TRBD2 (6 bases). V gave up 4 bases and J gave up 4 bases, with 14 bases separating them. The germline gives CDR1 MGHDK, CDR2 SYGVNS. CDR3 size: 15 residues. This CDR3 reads CASSVPSGHYNEQFF. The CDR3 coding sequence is TGTGCCAGCAGTGTACCGAGCGGGCATTACAATGAGCAGTTCTTC.

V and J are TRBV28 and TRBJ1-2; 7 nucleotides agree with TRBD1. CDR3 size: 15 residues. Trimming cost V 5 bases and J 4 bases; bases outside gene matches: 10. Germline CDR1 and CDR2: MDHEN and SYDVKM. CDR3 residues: CASSDPGGGGYGYTF. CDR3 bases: TGTGCCAGCAGTGACCCAGGGGGAGGAGGCTATGGCTACACCTTC.

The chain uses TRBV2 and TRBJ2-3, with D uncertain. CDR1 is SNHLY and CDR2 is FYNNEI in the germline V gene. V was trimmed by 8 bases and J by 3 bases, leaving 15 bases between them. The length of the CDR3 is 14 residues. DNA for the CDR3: TGTGCCAGCCTTGGAGCTCCTAAGACAGATACGCAGTATTTT. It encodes CASLGAPKTDTQYF.